This T cell receptor (beta chain) is from a study of T cell responses to AZD1222 COVID-19 vaccine. The method was immunoSEQ multiplex PCR; TCRdb's version includes in-frame clones alone and lacks a portion of them. This sample has about 130,000 clones, with around nine tenths found just once. Germline lookup yields CDR1 KGHSH and CDR2 LQKENI. There are 18 residues in the CDR3. The V gene end was trimmed by 2 bases and the J gene end by 4 bases; junction bases not matched to a gene: 11. The TCR sequence derives from an adult in good health. The specimen was peripheral blood, collected on day 0 of AZD1222 vaccination. V gene TRBV18 combines with J gene TRBJ2-6, with 7 bases that match TRBD1. DNA for the CDR3: TGTGCCAGCTCACCAACAACGGGACAGTCCCTCGGGGCCAACGTCCTGACTTTC. Its protein is CASSPTTGQSLGANVLTF.